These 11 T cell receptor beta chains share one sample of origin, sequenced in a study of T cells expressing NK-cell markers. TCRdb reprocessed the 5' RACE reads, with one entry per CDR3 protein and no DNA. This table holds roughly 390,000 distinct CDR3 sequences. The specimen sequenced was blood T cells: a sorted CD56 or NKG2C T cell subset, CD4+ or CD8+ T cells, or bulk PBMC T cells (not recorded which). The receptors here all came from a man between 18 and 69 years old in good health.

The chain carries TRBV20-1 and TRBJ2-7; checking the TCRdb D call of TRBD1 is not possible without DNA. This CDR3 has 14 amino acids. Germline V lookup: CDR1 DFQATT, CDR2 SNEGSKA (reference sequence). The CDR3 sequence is CSARPNGGVNEQYF.

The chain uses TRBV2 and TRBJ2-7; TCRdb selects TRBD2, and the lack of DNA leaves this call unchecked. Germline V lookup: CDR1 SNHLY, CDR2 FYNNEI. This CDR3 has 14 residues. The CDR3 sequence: CASAYGGGEYEQYF.

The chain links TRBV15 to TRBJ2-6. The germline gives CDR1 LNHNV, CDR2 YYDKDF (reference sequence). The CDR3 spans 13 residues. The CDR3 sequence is CATSLYTTNVLTF.

CDR3 amino acids: CASSSDSTSGQETQYF. V gene TRBV5-1 combines with J gene TRBJ2-5; TCRdb lists TRBD2, though no DNA is available to test this call. The CDR3 has 16 residues. Germline V gene lookup returns CDR1 SGHRS and CDR2 YFSETQ.

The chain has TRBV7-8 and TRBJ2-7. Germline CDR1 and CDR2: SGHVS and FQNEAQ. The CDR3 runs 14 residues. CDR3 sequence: CASSASGLSYEQYF.

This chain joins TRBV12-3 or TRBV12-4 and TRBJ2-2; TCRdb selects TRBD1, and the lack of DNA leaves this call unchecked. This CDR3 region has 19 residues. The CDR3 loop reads CASRLPDRGLNYNTGELFF.

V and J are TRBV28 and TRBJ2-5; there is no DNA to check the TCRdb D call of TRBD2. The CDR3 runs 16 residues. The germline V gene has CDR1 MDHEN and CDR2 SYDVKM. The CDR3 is CASSNTGTSGGETQYF.

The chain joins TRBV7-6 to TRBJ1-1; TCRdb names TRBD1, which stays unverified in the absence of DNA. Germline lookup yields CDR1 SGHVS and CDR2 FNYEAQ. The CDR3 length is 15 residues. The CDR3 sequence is CASSPNLQGNTEAFF.

CDR3 sequence reads: CASSPGRVPPSSYEQYF. The genes are TRBV12-3 or TRBV12-4 and TRBJ2-7; TCRdb's D call, TRBD1, is unchecked because there is no DNA. The CDR3 contains 17 residues.

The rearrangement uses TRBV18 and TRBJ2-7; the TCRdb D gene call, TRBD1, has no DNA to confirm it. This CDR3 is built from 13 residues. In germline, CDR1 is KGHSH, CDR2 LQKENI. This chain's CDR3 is CASSVGVAYEQYF.

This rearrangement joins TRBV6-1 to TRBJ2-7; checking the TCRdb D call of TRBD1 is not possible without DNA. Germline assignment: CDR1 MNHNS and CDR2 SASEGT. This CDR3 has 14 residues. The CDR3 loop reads CAARRYRDYHEQYF.